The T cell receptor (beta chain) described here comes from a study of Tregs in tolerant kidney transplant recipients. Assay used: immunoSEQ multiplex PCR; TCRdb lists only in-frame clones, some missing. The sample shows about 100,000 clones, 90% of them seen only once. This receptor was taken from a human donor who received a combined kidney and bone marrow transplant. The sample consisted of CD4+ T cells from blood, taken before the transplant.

Written as DNA, the CDR3 is TGTGCCAGCAGTCGACAGGTCCGGGTCGGCTACACCTTC. Amino acids: CASSRQVRVGYTF. The V gene is TRBV2, the J gene TRBJ1-2; D perhaps matches TRBD1 (6 bases). The germline CDR1 and CDR2 sequences are SNHLY and FYNNEI. The CDR3 loop spans 13 amino acids. Trimming left V 5 bases short and J 8 bases short, with 15 bases between.